This record looks at one T cell receptor (beta chain) sequence and its context. Its matching antigen is unknown. This sample stems from a study of tumor-infiltrating lymphocytes in localized non-small cell lung cancer. The overall study: Some samples were collected after neoadjuvant chemotherapy; smokers, never-smokers and several histologies were included. Findings and limits, study-wide: Different pieces of the same tissue went to different assays, confounding technical variation with intratumor heterogeneity. Immunotypes IM1 and IM2 had similar TCR-derived T-cell fractions.

Generated by immunoSEQ multiplex PCR, the TCRdb table keeps only in-frame clones and is missing some. Of about 15,000 clones in the sample, 75% to 85% were seen once. V gave up 4 bases and J gave up 6 bases, with 16 bases separating them. CDR3 size: 14 residues. Looked up from germline, CDR1 is SNHLY and CDR2 is FYNNEI. Source material: uninvolved lung tissue not adjacent to the tumor. The chain employs TRBV2 and TRBJ2-7; no clear D gene. The sequence derives from a human donor with non-small cell lung cancer. The CDR3: CASSGGRLVSEQYF. DNA for the CDR3: TGTGCCAGCAGTGGAGGACGGCTAGTCTCCGAGCAGTACTTC. Variable domain in full (rest from reference TRBV2 and TRBJ2-7): EPEVTQTPSHQVTQMGQEVILRCVPISNHLYFYWYRQILGQKVEFLVSFYNNEISEKSEIFDDQFSVERPDGSNFTLKIRSTKLEDSAMYFCASSGGRLVSEQYFGPGTRLTVT.